The present T cell receptor beta chain was sequenced within a study of T cells after yellow fever vaccination. Study conclusions and caveats: Subsequent to the booster, the majority of primary-vaccination clones reappeared (96% CD4, around 85% CD8). There was a small share of clonotypes that showed up in both the CD4 and CD8 compartments.

On this clonotype itself: Antigen: not known.

MiXCR, applied by TCRdb to the 5' RACE reads, yields one record per CDR3 protein. The sample consists of 55,000 to 70,000 distinct CDR3 sequences, about 6% of them appearing once. The CDR3 runs 18 residues. CDR1 and CDR2 (germline): SQVTM, ANQGSEA. Trimming cost V 1 base and J 4 bases, with 20 bases left between them. The sequence was obtained from a young man who received the YFV17D yellow fever vaccine. Material: CD8+ T cells sorted from PBMCs, obtained roughly 47 days after the first yellow fever vaccination. The rearrangement links TRBV29-1 to TRBJ2-6; the D gene is possibly TRBD1 (6 bases). This CDR3 reads CSVEVPGQNPLGANVLTF. CDR3 coding DNA: TGCAGCGTTGAAGTCCCCGGACAGAACCCCCTCGGGGCCAACGTCCTGACTTTC.